The 27 T cell receptor beta chains listed next were all sequenced from one sample in a study of cytomegalovirus exposure and HLA in healthy donors. The PCR employed 60 Vbeta primers together with 13 Jbeta primers. Libraries were prepared by immunoSEQ multiplex PCR; TCRdb keeps only in-frame clonotypes and omits some of them. Of over 150,000 clones listed, approximately 83% are singletons. Sequenced input: PBMCs. The receptors derive from a boy under 10 years old in good health and CMV-seronegative.

The V and J genes are TRBV5-4 and TRBJ1-1, with TRBD1 as a possible D gene (5 bases). The germline CDR1 and CDR2 sequences are SGHNT and YYREEE (reference sequence). V lost 4 bases and J 3 bases, leaving 13 bases between the germline ends. The CDR3 loop spans 14 amino acids. CDR3 amino acids: CASSTTGGDTEAFF. In DNA form, the CDR3 reads TGTGCCAGCAGCACGACGGGGGGGGACACTGAAGCTTTCTTT. Variable domain in full (rest from reference TRBV5-4 and TRBJ1-1): ETGVTQSPTHLIKTRGQQVTLRCSSQSGHNTVSWYQQALGQGPQFIFQYYREEENGRGNFPPRFSGLQFPNYSSELNVNALELDDSALYLCASSTTGGDTEAFFGQGTRLTVV.

This chain connects TRBV5-4 to TRBJ1-2; TRBD1 matches 11 bases. CDR3 length: 16 amino acids. The germline V gene has CDR1 SGHNT and CDR2 YYREEE (reference sequence). The V gene end was trimmed by 3 bases and the J gene end by 4 bases; junction bases not matched to a gene: 8. DNA of the CDR3: TGTGCCAGCAGCTCTCTCTGGACAGGGGGCACCTATGGCTACACCTTC. It encodes CASSSLWTGGTYGYTF.

The rearrangement uses TRBV7-8 and TRBJ2-3; the match to TRBD2 covers 12 bases. The V gene end was trimmed by 3 bases and the J gene end by 2 bases; junction bases not matched to a gene: 3. The V gene's germline CDR1 is SGHVS and CDR2 FQNEAQ. This CDR3 is 16 amino acids long. The chain's CDR3 is CASSFRLAGDTDTQYF. In nucleotides, the CDR3 is TGTGCCAGCAGCTTTAGACTAGCGGGGGACACAGATACGCAGTATTTT.

The J gene is TRBJ2-6, the V gene TRBV4-3; a weak D match, TRBD1 (6 bases). V was cut by 0 bases and J by 0 bases, with 15 bases left in between. Per the germline V gene, CDR1 is LGHNA and CDR2 is YSLEER. The CDR3 length is 19 residues. The CDR3 DNA follows: TGCGCCAGCAGCCAAGATCCCGGACAGCAGTACTCTGGGGCCAACGTCCTGACTTTC. As protein: CASSQDPGQQYSGANVLTF.

V usage is TRBV10-3 and J usage is TRBJ1-1, with D possibly being TRBD1 (5 bases). V lost 4 bases, J lost 3 bases, and 9 bases lay in between. Germline-derived CDR1 and CDR2 are ENHRY and SYGVKD. The CDR3 sequence is 13 residues long. CDR3 DNA: TGTGCCATCAGTGGACAGACCGACACTGAAGCTTTCTTT. Amino acids: CAISGQTDTEAFF.

The chain couples TRBV15 to TRBJ1-4, with TRBD1 identical over 7 bases. The CDR3 is made up of 14 amino acids. The germline gives CDR1 LNHNV, CDR2 YYDKDF (reference sequence). Unmatched junction bases numbered 9, after V lost 4 bases and J lost 10 bases. CDR3 protein: CATSIGQARGKLFF. The CDR3 nucleotides read TGTGCCACCAGCATCGGACAGGCGAGGGGAAAACTGTTTTTT. The full variable domain, its missing parts supplied by reference TRBV15 and TRBJ1-4, is DAMVIQNPRYQVTQFGKPVTLSCSQTLNHNVMYWYQQKSSQAPKLLFHYYDKDFNNEADTPDNFQSRRPNTSFCFLDIRSPGLGDTAMYLCATSIGQARGKLFFGSGTQLSVL.

The chain couples TRBV4-3 to TRBJ1-5; perhaps TRBD1 as D (6 bases). The germline V gene encodes CDR1 LGHNA and CDR2 YSLEER. The CDR3 is made up of 14 amino acids. V lost 1 base and J 6 bases, leaving 10 bases between the germline ends. The CDR3, as DNA: TGCGCCAGCAGCCAAGCCCTAGGGGGTCAGCCCCAGCATTTT. This gives the protein CASSQALGGQPQHF.

The chain links TRBV7-2 to TRBJ2-5, with TRBD1 as a possible D gene (5 bases). V was clipped by 6 bases and J by 5 bases, with 13 bases between them. CDR3 length equals 13 residues. Germline-derived CDR1 and CDR2 are SGHTA and FQGNSA. The CDR3 coding sequence is TGTGCCAGCAGTGCAGGGCAGTTGGAGACCCAGTACTTC. Its translation is CASSAGQLETQYF.

This chain joins TRBV10-3 and TRBJ2-1; 11 nucleotides match TRBD2. CDR3 size: 15 residues. J gave up 5 bases and V 2 bases, and 2 bases lay outside the gene matches. Germline CDR1 reads ENHRY; CDR2 reads SYGVKD. The CDR3 sequence: CAISELAGGDNEQFF. DNA of the CDR3: TGTGCCATCAGTGAGCTAGCGGGGGGCGACAATGAGCAGTTCTTC.

This chain joins TRBV14 and TRBJ2-1; 9 nucleotides agree with TRBD2. V gave up 2 bases and J gave up 6 bases; unmatched junction bases: 11. Germline V gene data show CDR1 as SGHDN and CDR2 as FVKESK. This CDR3 contains 17 residues. DNA for the CDR3: TGTGCCAGCAGCCAACTGACGCCGGGACTAGCTGTCAATGAGCAGTTCTTC. Translating it yields CASSQLTPGLAVNEQFF.

The chain joins TRBV7-2 to TRBJ1-1, with D possibly being TRBD1 (5 bases). CDR3 length: 16 residues. Trimming took off 2 bases at V and 0 bases at J, with 13 bases between the two ends. CDR1 SGHTA and CDR2 FQGNSA come from the germline V gene. The CDR3 nucleotides are TGTGCCAGCAGCTTACGTGACAGCCGCATGAACACTGAAGCTTTCTTT. This codes for CASSLRDSRMNTEAFF.

The chain links TRBV27 to TRBJ1-6; D gene unclear. Germline values: CDR1 MNHEY, CDR2 SMNVEV (reference sequence). CDR3 size: 15 residues. Deletions cut 5 bases from V and 8 bases from J, with 16 bases between. Written as DNA, the CDR3 is TGTGCCAGCAGTCCCCGCCCCTTAGAGTATTCACCCCTCCACTTT. It translates to CASSPRPLEYSPLHF.

This clone was observed a few times. V is TRBV7-6 and J is TRBJ2-5, with TRBD2 as a possible D gene (5 bases). CDR1 is SGHVS and CDR2 is FNYEAQ in the germline V gene. The CDR3 length is 14 residues. Trimming stripped 5 bases from V and 5 bases from J, with 15 bases between. The CDR3 DNA follows: TGTGCCAGCAGCACGGGCCAGCGAGGGGAGACCCAGTACTTC. It specifies CASSTGQRGETQYF. The whole variable domain, remainder taken from reference TRBV7-6 and TRBJ2-5, is GAGVSQSPRYKVTKRGQDVALRCDPISGHVSLYWYRQALGQGPEFLTYFNYEAQQDKSGLPNDRFSAERPEGSISTLTIQRTEQRDSAMYRCASSTGQRGETQYFGPGTRLLVL.

This chain joins TRBV5-1 and TRBJ2-5; D perhaps matches TRBD2 (5 bases). The CDR3 covers 13 residues. The V gene's germline CDR1 is SGHRS and CDR2 YFSETQ. Trimming left V 2 bases short and J 4 bases short, with 9 bases between. DNA for the CDR3: TGCGCCAGCAGCTTAACTAGTACAGAGACCCAGTACTTC. It is translated as CASSLTSTETQYF.

The chain carries TRBV4-2 and TRBJ2-2; D possibly corresponds to TRBD1 (5 bases). CDR3 length: 16 amino acids. Germline V lookup: CDR1 LGHNA, CDR2 YNFKEQ. Trimming stripped 0 bases from V and 2 bases from J, with 10 bases between. Written as DNA, the CDR3 is TGTGCCAGCAGCCAAGAACTTAGGGGAAACACCGGGGAGCTGTTTTTT. Amino acid sequence: CASSQELRGNTGELFF.

The CDR3 region is CASTDGGANTEAFF. The CDR3 bases are TGTGCCAGCACCGATGGGGGCGCGAACACTGAAGCTTTCTTT. The V and J genes are TRBV7-9 and TRBJ1-1, with D maybe TRBD1 (6 bases). V dropped 7 bases and J dropped 1 base, with 13 bases sitting between them. The germline V gene has CDR1 SEHNR and CDR2 FQNEAQ (reference sequence). The CDR3 has 14 amino acids. Supplemented by reference TRBV7-9 and TRBJ1-1, the full variable domain reads DTGVSQNPRHKITKRGQNVTFRCDPISEHNRLYWYRQTLGQGPEFLTYFQNEAQLEKSRLLSDRFSAERPKGSFSTLEIQRTEQGDSAMYLCASTDGGANTEAFFGQGTRLTVV.

V usage is TRBV20-1 and J usage is TRBJ2-5, with D possibly being TRBD2 (5 bases). The CDR3 has 11 residues. V was pared by 0 bases and J by 7 bases, with 6 bases between. Germline V gene data show CDR1 as DFQATT and CDR2 as SNEGSKA (reference sequence). The CDR3 DNA reads as TGCAGTGCTAGAGATCGGGGGACCCAGTACTTC. Protein sequence: CSARDRGTQYF.

This chain links TRBV11-3 with TRBJ1-5, with a possible D match to TRBD1 (6 bases). V was trimmed by 5 bases and J by 7 bases, leaving 15 bases between them. Germline V gives CDR1 SGHNT, CDR2 YENEEA. The CDR3 loop spans 14 amino acids. CDR3 coding DNA: TGTGCCAGCAGCCCCGACAGGAGCCCACAGCCCCAGCATTTT. Translated: CASSPDRSPQPQHF.

This rearrangement joins TRBV2 to TRBJ2-7, with D possibly matching TRBD2 (7 bases). There are 15 residues in the CDR3. Trimming stripped 5 bases from V and 5 bases from J, with 19 bases between. CDR1 is SNHLY and CDR2 is FYNNEI in the germline V gene. The DNA for the CDR3 is TGTGCCAGCAGTCAGCCAAAACGCGGGGGCGACGAGCAGTACTTC. Its protein is CASSQPKRGGDEQYF.

The chain couples TRBV4-1 to TRBJ2-1; 11 bases agree with TRBD2. The trim removed 1 base at V and 6 bases at J, leaving 8 bases unmatched. The CDR3 runs to 17 residues. In germline, CDR1 is MGHRA, CDR2 YSYEKL. The CDR3 sequence: CASSQGPTSGAFNEQFF. For the CDR3, the DNA is TGCGCCAGCAGCCAAGGCCCGACTAGCGGGGCCTTCAATGAGCAGTTCTTC.

This chain connects TRBV10-3 to TRBJ1-3; 8 bases map to TRBD1. The CDR3 has 13 amino acids. Per the germline V gene, CDR1 is ENHRY and CDR2 is SYGVKD. V gave up 10 bases and J gave up 5 bases; unmatched junction bases: 7. Written as DNA, the CDR3 is TGTGCCAACGACAGGGGTGAGAGAAACACCATATATTTT. It codes for CANDRGERNTIYF.

This chain links TRBV6-6 with TRBJ1-3, with D perhaps TRBD1 (5 bases). This CDR3 has 15 residues. Trimming pared 6 bases from V and 0 bases from J, leaving 12 bases between. Germline V gene lookup returns CDR1 MNHNY and CDR2 SVGAGI (reference sequence). CDR3 protein: CASSPGLFSGNTIYF. CDR3 DNA: TGTGCCAGCAGCCCGGGACTTTTCTCTGGAAACACCATATATTTT.

The rearrangement links TRBV7-9 to TRBJ2-7, with D maybe TRBD1 (5 bases). The CDR3 runs to 17 residues. Germline V gives CDR1 SEHNR, CDR2 FQNEAQ (reference sequence). The V end lost 3 bases, the J end lost 3 bases, and 21 bases lay between the germline ends. The CDR3 DNA follows: TGTGCCAGCAGCTTGGTCGTCGGCTCCGCCCAGGGCTACGAGCAGTACTTC. It encodes CASSLVVGSAQGYEQYF.

This clone has just a few counts. This chain connects TRBV19 to TRBJ2-7, with a possible D match to TRBD1 (5 bases). Germline-derived CDR1 and CDR2 are LNHDA and SQIVND (reference sequence). The CDR3 sequence is 14 residues long. With 6 bases removed from V and 2 bases from J, the gap between germline ends came to 14 bases. In DNA form, the CDR3 reads TGTGCCAGTAGCGACAGTCACCCAGCCTACGAGCAGTACTTC. Amino acids: CASSDSHPAYEQYF.

The genes are TRBV4-2 and TRBJ2-6; unclear D gene. V lost 3 bases and J 0 bases, leaving 15 bases between the germline ends. This CDR3 region has 18 residues. Germline values: CDR1 LGHNA, CDR2 YNFKEQ. The CDR3 is CASSHPPDSYSGANVLTF. The CDR3 DNA reads TGTGCCAGCAGCCACCCCCCTGACTCCTACTCTGGGGCCAACGTCCTGACTTTC.

The chain couples TRBV5-8 to TRBJ1-1, with D maybe TRBD1 (5 bases). Germline V gene sequence: CDR1 SGHTS, CDR2 YDEGEE. This CDR3 comprises 15 residues. V shed 2 bases and J shed 4 bases, with 15 bases lying between them. CDR3 in amino acids: CASSLGTAGGTEAFF. The CDR3 nucleotides are TGTGCCAGCAGCTTAGGGACCGCCGGGGGCACTGAAGCTTTCTTT. Combining the CDR3 with reference TRBV5-8 and TRBJ1-1 gives the whole variable domain EAGVTQSPTHLIKTRGQQATLRCSPISGHTSVYWYQQALGLGLQFLLWYDEGEERNRGNFPPRFSGRQFPNYSSELNVNALELEDSALYLCASSLGTAGGTEAFFGQGTRLTVV.

The chain employs TRBV6-1 and TRBJ2-7; the match to TRBD1 covers 7 bases. The germline V gene has CDR1 MNHNS and CDR2 SASEGT. Trimming at V came to 8 bases and at J to 3 bases, leaving 4 bases not matched to a gene. This CDR3 has 12 residues. The CDR3 protein is CASGQVFYEQYF. The DNA for the CDR3 is TGTGCCAGCGGACAGGTTTTCTACGAGCAGTACTTC.